The rows below give T cell receptor beta chains drawn from one sample of a study of graft-versus-host responses after intestinal transplantation. Profiled with immunoSEQ multiplex PCR; TCRdb holds only in-frame clones, not every one. The data show around 23,000 clones, around 77% seen once. The sequenced sample was ileum tissue, obtained 12 days after intestinal transplant. The receptors derive from a human patient who received an intestinal transplant, so some T cells may come from the graft donor. Each CDR3 is given with its conserved first and last residue. A D gene is named only where the DNA matches it firmly. Size is omitted from some rows. Given values are once, few, many or a class for expanded clones.

TRBV5-1,few,TRBJ2-5,NA,CASSAETRGTQYF,TGCGCCAGCAGCGCGGAAACCAGGGGGACCCAGTACTTC
TRBV9,once,TRBJ1-1,NA,CASSERVSGPEAFF,TGTGCCAGCAGCGAGAGGGTTTCTGGGCCTGAAGCTTTCTTT
TRBV6-5,few,TRBJ1-4,NA,CASNQGLEEKLFF,TGTGCCAGCAATCAGGGGTTGGAGGAAAAACTGTTTTTT
TRBV28,once,TRBJ2-7,TRBD2,CASSRNPTSGGPYEQYF,TGTGCCAGCAGTCGAAATCCCACTAGCGGGGGACCCTACGAGCAGTACTTC
TRBV29-1,NA,TRBJ2-7,TRBD2,CSVDEGPAGGPFGEQYF,TGCAGCGTCGACGAGGGTCCGGCGGGAGGACCCTTTGGCGAGCAGTACTTC
TRBV9,NA,TRBJ2-1,TRBD2,CASSVGLAEQFF,TGTGCCAGCAGCGTAGGACTAGCGGAGCAGTTCTTC
TRBV9,NA,TRBJ2-1,TRBD2,CASSERDFPYNEQFF,TGTGCCAGCAGCGAGCGGGATTTCCCCTACAATGAGCAGTTCTTC
TRBV27,once,TRBJ2-3,NA,CASSLGRRGTDTQYF,TGTGCCAGCAGTTTAGGGCGTCGTGGCACAGATACGCAGTATTTT
TRBV7-9,NA,TRBJ1-1,NA,CASIVGAEAFF,TGTGCCAGCATCGTCGGGGCTGAAGCTTTCTTT
TRBV15,NA,TRBJ2-7,TRBD2,CATSIGGYNYEQYF,TGTGCCACCAGCATCGGGGGGTACAACTACGAGCAGTACTTC
TRBV14,NA,TRBJ2-2,NA,CASSLGHDTGELFF,TGTGCCAGCAGCCTCGGACACGACACCGGGGAGCTGTTTTTT
TRBV5-4,NA,TRBJ2-3,NA,CASSLGTGGVADTQYF,TGTGCCAGCAGCTTGGGAACAGGGGGGGTCGCAGATACGCAGTATTTT
TRBV7-2,NA,TRBJ2-7,NA,CASSPQRRFWEQYF,TGTGCCAGCAGCCCTCAGCGAAGATTCTGGGAGCAGTACTTC
TRBV28,once,TRBJ1-5,NA,CASSALVEGNQPQHF,TGTGCCAGCAGTGCGTTAGTGGAGGGCAATCAGCCCCAGCATTTT
TRBV9,NA,TRBJ2-5,TRBD1,CASSPGTGLLEETQYF,TGTGCCAGCAGCCCCGGGACAGGCCTCCTTGAAGAGACCCAGTACTTC
TRBV13,NA,TRBJ2-3,NA,CASSFQGIRHTDTQYF,TGTGCCAGCAGCTTTCAGGGGATTCGGCACACAGATACGCAGTATTTT
TRBV7-9,once,TRBJ2-1,NA,CASSLMVRVGLGEQFF,TGTGCCAGCAGCTTAATGGTGAGGGTAGGGTTGGGTGAGCAGTTCTTC
TRBV4-3,NA,TRBJ1-2,NA,CASSQGRQTNYGYTF,TGCGCCAGCAGCCAAGGTAGACAGACTAACTATGGCTACACCTTC
TRBV6-5,NA,TRBJ1-3,NA,CASSYGGHGNTIYF,TGTGCCAGCAGCTACGGAGGGCACGGAAACACCATATATTTT
TRBV4-3,once,TRBJ1-2,NA,CASSQDTGRNYGYTF,TGCGCCAGCAGCCAAGATACAGGGAGAAACTATGGCTACACCTTC
TRBV16,NA,TRBJ2-7,TRBD1,CASSQVAGGLGEQYF,TGTGCCAGCAGCCAGGTGGCAGGGGGCCTCGGCGAGCAGTACTTC
TRBV7-9,NA,TRBJ2-3,TRBD2,CASSLERLAGVAYF,TGTGCCAGCAGCTTAGAGAGGCTAGCGGGGGTAGCGTATTTT
TRBV2,NA,TRBJ1-1,NA,CASSGGDTEAFF,TGTGCCAGCAGTGGCGGGGACACTGAAGCTTTCTTT
TRBV7-6,NA,TRBJ2-3,NA,CARRVPRSPPLTDTQYF,TGTGCCAGACGCGTCCCAAGGAGTCCCCCTTTGACAGATACGCAGTATTTT
TRBV2,once,TRBJ2-2,NA,CASTPYTGELFF,TGTGCCAGCACCCCGTACACCGGGGAGCTGTTTTTT
TRBV9,NA,TRBJ2-7,NA,CASSVESYGEQYF,TGTGCCAGCAGCGTAGAGTCGTACGGGGAGCAGTACTTC
TRBV19,NA,TRBJ1-3,TRBD1,CASSLGTVNTIYF,TGTGCCAGTAGTCTCGGGACAGTAAACACCATATATTTT
TRBV11-3,few,TRBJ2-3,NA,CASSPTSPGPDTQYF,TGTGCCAGCAGCCCAACGTCGCCAGGGCCAGATACGCAGTATTTT
TRBV4-1,NA,TRBJ2-7,NA,CASSQAPSGGALYEQYF,TGCGCCAGCAGCCAAGCCCCTAGTGGGGGGGCTTTGTACGAGCAGTACTTC